The 4 T cell receptor beta chains below were found in one sample sequenced in a study of blood T cell repertoires in COVID-19. Clones were read by immunoSEQ multiplex PCR, and TCRdb kept only the in-frame ones, dropping some. In the table there are 70,000 or so clones, around 89% of which are singletons. Sequenced sample: peripheral blood. Source of these receptors: a woman older than 75 with active COVID-19.

The chain uses TRBV6-2 or TRBV6-3 and TRBJ2-7; TRBD2 aligns across 9 bases. The germline V gene encodes CDR1 MNHEY and CDR2 SVGEGT. Losses at the gene ends were 5 bases for V and 0 bases for J; bases not matched to a gene: 14. This CDR3 comprises 18 residues. CDR3 region: CASSKTPGLAKSSYEQYF. DNA for the CDR3: TGTGCCAGCAGTAAGACACCGGGACTAGCAAAGAGCTCCTACGAGCAGTACTTC.

The chain carries TRBV7-8 and TRBJ2-1; TRBD2 is a possible D gene (5 bases). CDR1 is SGHVS, CDR2 FQNEAQ, per germline. The CDR3 has 15 amino acids. The V and J ends lost 2 bases and 0 bases respectively, with 8 bases between them. CDR3 loop: CASSLLGSSYNEQFF. The CDR3 DNA is TGTGCCAGCAGCTTATTGGGGAGCTCCTACAATGAGCAGTTCTTC.

V gene TRBV27 combines with J gene TRBJ2-3, with 9 nucleotides matching TRBD2. The ends lost 5 bases at V and 0 bases at J; junction bases unmatched: 6. Germline loops: CDR1 MNHEY, CDR2 SMNVEV (reference sequence). The CDR3 is made up of 16 amino acids. This CDR3 reads CASSPTSGFSTDTQYF. CDR3 DNA: TGTGCCAGCAGTCCCACTAGCGGGTTCAGCACAGATACGCAGTATTTT.

The chain is built from TRBV7-2 and TRBJ2-7; 8 bases agree with TRBD1. The junction had 5 bases not matched to a gene; V was cut back by 2 bases and J by 2 bases. This CDR3 contains 15 residues. Germline CDR1 and CDR2: SGHTA and FQGNSA. The CDR3 loop reads CASSLTGQGTYEQYF. The CDR3, as DNA: TGTGCCAGCAGCTTAACTGGACAGGGAACCTACGAGCAGTACTTC.